The clone carrying this T cell receptor (beta chain) has more than one count but fewer than ten. Its target is not known. The sample originates from a study of T-cell memory formation after mild COVID-19. About the research overall: Clusters of TCRs were largely donor specific. Findings and caveats of the study: Contracting clones, day 15 to 85, had balanced CD4/CD8, and later expanders favored CD4+. Pre-infection memory harbored some responding clones, suggesting cross-reactive memory joined.

Germline loops: CDR1 MNHNY, CDR2 SVGAGI (reference sequence). CDR3 length equals 13 residues. With V trimmed by 2 bases and J by 6 bases, 1 base remained unmatched. 5'RACE with constant-segment primers yielded barcoded, UMI-tagged TCR alpha and TCR beta cDNA libraries. A single record per CDR3 protein comes from TCRdb applying MiXCR to the 5' RACE reads. Of some 300,000 distinct CDR3 sequences in the sample, around a fifth were seen once. The receptor comes from a man in his late teens or twenties who had mild COVID-19 (a few samples of this study predate the infection). Cell type and time point are not known. J is TRBJ1-2 and V is TRBV6-6, with 9 bases identical to TRBD1. The sample taken for sequencing was PBMCs or a T cell subset sorted from them (not recorded which). CDR3 sequence (DNA): TGTGCCAGCAGTTACCGACAGGGGGATGGCTACACCTTC. It encodes CASSYRQGDGYTF.